This T cell receptor (beta chain) was documented in a study of T cells in Graves' hyperthyroidism and ophthalmopathy (dated by TCRdb to the late 2010s). Notes on the research overall: Peripheral blood was sampled at the time of initial diagnosis, prior to any treatment. To identify TCR V-J signatures that set the groups apart, the researchers used a discovery cohort of 100 patients, made up of roughly 45 with Graves' ophthalmopathy and 57 with stable Graves' hyperthyroidism. Prospective prediction of ophthalmopathy was tested in an independent validation cohort of 18 to 20 hyperthyroidism patients and some 17 patients who later progressed to ophthalmopathy. For training and testing, the approximately 97 patients in the discovery cohort were randomly divided in a 7:3 ratio. The study also compared thyroid tissue and blood T-cell repertoires from about 6 Graves' hyperthyroidism patients. After sampling, hyperthyroidism patients received methimazole starting at 30 mg daily, and ophthalmopathy patients received high-dose intravenous methylprednisolone. TCR Vbeta CDR3 sequencing of approximately 140 peripheral blood samples (43 ophthalmopathy, 75 or so hyperthyroidism and roughly 17 progressor patients) is reported in the paper. The study at large found these results: In validation, the model predicted progression to ophthalmopathy a median of about 6.5 months before onset, with about 71% sensitivity and almost 75% specificity. No statistical method was used to fix the sample size in advance, and group allocation was not hidden from the investigators. Most expanded thyroid clonotypes (frequency above 0.001) were also found in blood, which suggests that blood repertoires may mirror thyroid immune responses. In cross-validation, a model built on a 13 V-J signature told ophthalmopathy apart from stable hyperthyroidism with less than 90% sensitivity and around 81% specificity, and in testing the same model reached 80%/75%.

Amplification of TCR beta CDR3 regions was carried out from RNA transcripts. The TCR CDR3 was subjected to a first round of RT-PCR using the HTBI primer set and the Qiagen OneStep RT-PCR kit. The libraries were constructed in a second round of multiplex PCR and then size-selected and purified. Sequencing of the libraries was done on an Illumina HiSeq2000 using paired-end 100 bp reads. Under the source paper's analysis protocol: SOAPnuke was used to process the raw data, removing reads that contained adapters or uncalled bases, had a mean Phred below 15, or lacked an exact match to the constant primer or identifier. COPE v1.2.5 was used to merge the high-quality paired reads, and each unique nucleotide sequence was defined as a clonotype. Clonotypes were aligned to IMGT TRBV, TRBD and TRBJ reference segments using MiTCR v1.1. The analysis was restricted to V-J combinations with a frequency above 0.0001, which together covered roughly 99% of the repertoires. The TCS score was defined as F50 (clonal expansion) divided by E x V (chaos), with BLOSUM62-based TCRdist calculated between CDR3 peptides within each V-J. Welch's t-statistics and random forest reduced roughly 500 V-J features to 10 to 15, which were used in a naive Bayes classifier (R e1071). TCRdb handled the public reads itself, with Q25 trimming in fastp and clone calling in MiXCR, and kept productive beta chains. Rows with one shared CDR3 protein collapse into an entry with the most common genes and DNA. The V and J calls reflect TCRdb's pipeline rather than the authors' work. For this sample the table gives about 460,000 distinct CDR3 sequences, of which about 22% were detected only once. Of the sample, around 47% falls within the top ten clones.

The CDR3 numbers 12 residues from cysteine through phenylalanine. Only the CDR3 DNA is retained, 36 bases long and in frame from the first base. V is cut by 0 bases and J by 3 bases, and the space between the germline ends is 2 bases. The germline V gene (reference sequence) specifies DFQATT as CDR1 and SNEGSKA as CDR2. In the ophthalmopathy patients, disease was moderately to severely active, with a Clinical Activity Score of 3 or more, a NOSPECS grade of 4 or more, and a duration of less than 3 months. Patients with uncontrolled infections, other autoimmune diseases, pregnancy or lactation were excluded. Diagnoses were established on the basis of clinical symptoms, serum thyroxine and TRAb, thyroid ultrasound, and orbital computed tomography. Ficoll-Paque density gradient centrifugation was used to isolate PBMCs from under 11 ml of fresh peripheral blood. Total RNA was extracted using Trizol reagent, and RNA quality was assessed on an Agilent 2100 Bioanalyzer.

With respect to this clonotype: Its antigen is not yet known. No base quality information exists; no much larger clone differs at one position.

The clonotype originates from a woman aged 70-85 years with Graves' ophthalmopathy. Sequencing was done on a sample of blood. Recombination joined TRBV20-1 with TRBJ2-2; no D gene call is confident. The CDR3: CSARDHTGELFF. The sequenced DNA is TGCAGTGCTAGAGATCACACCGGGGAGCTGTTTTTT.